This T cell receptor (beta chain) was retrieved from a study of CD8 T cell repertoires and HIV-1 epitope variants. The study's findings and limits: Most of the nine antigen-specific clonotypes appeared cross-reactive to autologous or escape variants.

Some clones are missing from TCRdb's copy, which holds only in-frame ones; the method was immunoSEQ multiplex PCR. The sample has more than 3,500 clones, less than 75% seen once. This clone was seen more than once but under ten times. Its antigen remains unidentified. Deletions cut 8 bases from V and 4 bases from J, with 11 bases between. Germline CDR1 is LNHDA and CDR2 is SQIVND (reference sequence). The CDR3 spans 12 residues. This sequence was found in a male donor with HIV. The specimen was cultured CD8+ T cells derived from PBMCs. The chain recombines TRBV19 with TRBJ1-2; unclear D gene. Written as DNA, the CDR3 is TGTGCCAGTCAGGCCGGGATCTATGGCTACACCTTC. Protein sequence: CASQAGIYGYTF.